The clone carrying this TCR beta chain was detected only a few times. These data originate in a study of blood T cells in healthy people across ages. Trimming took 4 bases from V and 0 from J, leaving 17 bases between them. Germline V lookup: CDR1 SGHRS, CDR2 YFSETQ. The CDR3 is 16 amino acids. A J-beta primer mix and a sample-barcoded 5' primer were used in a second PCR of about 7 to 11 cycles. TCRdb fed the 5' RACE reads into MiXCR, producing one record per CDR3 protein. This sample has about 900,000 distinct CDR3 sequences; 55% to 65% occur once, and the top ten carry 25% to 30%. The TCR comes from a young man in good health. The chain couples TRBV5-1 to TRBJ2-7; tentative D call: TRBD1 (6 bases). The sample consisted of blood. The CDR3 protein is CASSHPTGLSSYEQYF. CDR3 nucleotide sequence: TGCGCCAGCAGCCACCCGACAGGATTGAGCTCCTACGAGCAGTACTTC.